These 20 T cell receptor beta chains were all obtained from the same sample, sequenced in a study of cytomegalovirus exposure and HLA in healthy donors. The PCR contained 60 Vbeta and 13 Jbeta primers. Assay used: immunoSEQ multiplex PCR; TCRdb lists only in-frame clones, some missing. In all, the sample yields more than 140,000 clones. Input material: PBMCs. The receptors come from a woman in her late teens or twenties in good health and CMV-seronegative.

This chain uses TRBV10-3 with TRBJ2-7, with D unresolved. Trimming pared 3 bases from V and 7 bases from J, leaving 7 bases between. The CDR3 extends over 11 amino acids. Germline loops: CDR1 ENHRY, CDR2 SYGVKD. The CDR3 bases are TGTGCCATCAGTGACCTAGATGAGCAGTACGTC. It translates to CAISDLDEQYV.

This chain uses TRBV9 with TRBJ1-5, with D uncertain. The CDR3 is made up of 15 amino acids. Trimming stripped 3 bases from V and 3 bases from J, with 13 bases between. Germline CDR1 SGDLS, CDR2 YYNGEE. The DNA of the CDR3 is TGTGCCAGCAGCGCATCCGGGTCCTACAATCAGCCCCAGCATTTT. Translated, it gives CASSASGSYNQPQHF.

V usage is TRBV6-1 and J usage is TRBJ1-5; D call uncertain. Germline CDR1 and CDR2: MNHNS and SASEGT. This CDR3 is built from 15 residues. The V gene lost 4 bases and the J gene lost 0 bases, with 10 bases spanning the gap. The chain's CDR3 is CASSGRVFSNQPQHF. CDR3 in DNA: TGTGCCAGCAGTGGTCGGGTTTTTAGCAATCAGCCCCAGCATTTT.

The rearrangement joins TRBV7-8 to TRBJ2-2; D possibly corresponds to TRBD2 (6 bases). With 2 bases removed from V and 2 bases from J, the gap between germline ends came to 12 bases. Germline V gene sequence: CDR1 SGHVS, CDR2 FQNEAQ. This CDR3 is 16 amino acids long. CDR3 nucleotides: TGTGCCAGCAGCTTATGGGACTTCCATAACACCGGGGAGCTGTTTTTT. Translated, it gives CASSLWDFHNTGELFF. Based on the CDR3 plus reference TRBV7-8 and TRBJ2-2, the full variable domain is GAGVSQSPRYKVAKRGQDVALRCDPISGHVSLFWYQQALGQGPEFLTYFQNEAQLDKSGLPSDRFFAERPEGSVSTLKIQRTQQEDSAVYLCASSLWDFHNTGELFFGEGSRLTVL.

V and J are TRBV7-9 and TRBJ2-7; tentative D call: TRBD2 (6 bases). The germline V and J ends were trimmed by 1 base and 3 bases, with 13 bases remaining between them. The length of the CDR3 is 15 residues. Per the germline V gene, CDR1 is SEHNR and CDR2 is FQNEAQ (reference sequence). The CDR3 region is CASSLGAGGLYEQYF. Here the CDR3 DNA reads TGTGCCAGCAGCTTAGGAGCGGGTGGTCTCTACGAGCAGTACTTC.

This sequence joins TRBV5-4 and TRBJ2-1, with 12 bases aligning to TRBD1. With 3 bases clipped from V and 6 bases from J, the junction kept 4 bases outside the gene matches. The CDR3 consists of 15 residues. CDR1 SGHNT and CDR2 YYREEE come from the germline V gene (reference sequence). The chain's CDR3 is CASSWGQGARNEQFF. In DNA, the CDR3 is TGTGCCAGCAGCTGGGGACAGGGGGCGCGCAATGAGCAGTTCTTC. The variable domain in full, completed from reference TRBV5-4 and TRBJ2-1, reads ETGVTQSPTHLIKTRGQQVTLRCSSQSGHNTVSWYQQALGQGPQFIFQYYREEENGRGNFPPRFSGLQFPNYSSELNVNALELDDSALYLCASSWGQGARNEQFFGPGTRLTVL.

The gene calls are TRBV18 and TRBJ2-7; 8 positions agree with TRBD1. CDR3 length: 15 residues. V lost 3 bases and J lost 2; bases outside the gene matches: 6. CDR1 and CDR2 from the germline V gene are KGHSH and LQKENI. CDR3 sequence: CASSPPGTGPYEQYF. The CDR3 coding sequence is TGTGCCAGCTCACCCCCCGGGACAGGTCCCTACGAGCAGTACTTC.

The V and J genes are TRBV19 and TRBJ1-4; D call uncertain. Trimming shortened V by 5 bases and J by 5 bases, and 24 bases separated the two germline ends. This CDR3 comprises 18 residues. Per germline, CDR1 LNHDA and CDR2 SQIVND (reference sequence). CDR3 nucleotide sequence: TGTGCCAGTAGTCCGGGATGGCAGACTAGAAAATTAAATGAAAAACTGTTTTTT. Residues: CASSPGWQTRKLNEKLFF. Looking up the rest from reference TRBV19 and TRBJ1-4 gives the full variable domain: DGGITQSPKYLFRKEGQNVTLSCEQNLNHDAMYWYRQDPGQGLRLIYYSQIVNDFQKGDIAEGYSVSREKKESFPLTVTSAQKNPTAFYLCASSPGWQTRKLNEKLFFGSGTQLSVL.

This chain uses TRBV19 with TRBJ1-1, with 7 positions matching TRBD1. The germline CDR1 and CDR2 sequences are LNHDA and SQIVND (reference sequence). Trimming cost V 5 bases and J 10 bases; bases outside gene matches: 16. There are 15 residues in the CDR3. The CDR3 is CASSSRQGAWEVAFF. The CDR3 DNA reads as TGTGCCAGTAGTTCCCGACAGGGCGCATGGGAAGTAGCTTTCTTT. Combining the CDR3 with reference TRBV19 and TRBJ1-1 gives the whole variable domain DGGITQSPKYLFRKEGQNVTLSCEQNLNHDAMYWYRQDPGQGLRLIYYSQIVNDFQKGDIAEGYSVSREKKESFPLTVTSAQKNPTAFYLCASSSRQGAWEVAFFGQGTRLTVV.

This rearrangement joins TRBV10-3 to TRBJ2-2, with TRBD2 identical over 8 bases. The CDR3 has 17 amino acids. CDR1 ENHRY and CDR2 SYGVKD come from the germline V gene. The ends lost 2 bases at V and 6 bases at J; junction bases unmatched: 11. CDR3 sequence (DNA): TGTGCCATCAGTGAGAGAAGCGGGAGCCTCTCCTCCGGGGAGCTGTTTTTT. Protein: CAISERSGSLSSGELFF.

The V gene is TRBV5-1, the J gene TRBJ1-4; D is perhaps TRBD1 (6 bases). Germline CDR1 is SGHRS and CDR2 is YFSETQ. V was cut by 0 bases and J by 6 bases, with 12 bases left in between. The CDR3 is 15 amino acids. The CDR3 spells CASSLDSSGDEKLFF. As DNA, the CDR3 is TGCGCCAGCAGCTTGGATTCTTCAGGGGATGAAAAACTGTTTTTT.

V gene TRBV10-3 combines with J gene TRBJ1-5; no definite D call. Germline V gene sequence: CDR1 ENHRY, CDR2 SYGVKD. V shed 4 bases and J shed 6 bases, with 7 bases lying between them. CDR3 length: 12 residues. The CDR3 DNA reads TGTGCCATCAGTGCTCCGGGTCAGCCCCAGCATTTT. It is translated as CAISAPGQPQHF.

This chain uses TRBV4-1 with TRBJ2-1; 7 bases match TRBD2. Germline trimming cut 4 bases from V and 3 bases from J; bases unmatched to any gene: 3. Looked up from germline, CDR1 is MGHRA and CDR2 is YSYEKL. The CDR3 consists of 14 residues. The CDR3, as DNA: TGCGCCAGCAGCCCGAGCGGGAACTACAATGAGCAGTTCTTC. Residues: CASSPSGNYNEQFF.

The genes are TRBV6-4 and TRBJ1-1; D is unclear. Trimming stripped 3 bases from V and 1 base from J, with 6 bases between. The CDR3 is 13 amino acids. Germline loops: CDR1 MRHNA, CDR2 SNTAGT. Written as DNA, the CDR3 is TGTGCCAGCAGTGAACAGCCGAACACTGAAGCTTTCTTT. Its translation is CASSEQPNTEAFF.

This chain connects TRBV5-5 to TRBJ2-7; 7 bases map to TRBD1. CDR3 length: 13 amino acids. Germline V gene sequence: CDR1 SGHKS, CDR2 YYEKEE (reference sequence). V shed 4 bases and J 3 bases; nucleotides not matched to a gene: 4. CDR3 coding DNA: TGTGCCAGCAGCCAGACAGGGTTCTACGAGCAGTACTTC. Its protein product is CASSQTGFYEQYF.

The chain employs TRBV27 and TRBJ2-5; perhaps TRBD2 as D (6 bases). V was clipped by 4 bases and J by 5 bases, with 14 bases between them. The CDR3 covers 14 residues. CDR1 is MNHEY, CDR2 SMNVEV, per germline (reference sequence). DNA of the CDR3: TGTGCCAGCAGTTATGTGAGGGGAGGCGAGACCCAGTACTTC. This sequence encodes CASSYVRGGETQYF.

The chain employs TRBV5-4 and TRBJ2-1; D is unclear. This CDR3 spans 18 amino acids. CDR1 SGHNT and CDR2 YYREEE come from the germline V gene (reference sequence). The ends were cut back, 4 bases at V and 3 bases at J, with 23 bases in the middle. The CDR3 DNA reads as TGTGCCAGCAGCCCTGTTTTCAATCCGCAGGCCAGCTACAATGAGCAGTTCTTC. Translation: CASSPVFNPQASYNEQFF.

The chain joins TRBV4-1 to TRBJ1-4; D might be TRBD1 (6 bases). Trimming removed 3 bases from V and 2 bases from J, with 10 bases in between. This CDR3 contains 15 residues. Per the germline V gene, CDR1 is MGHRA and CDR2 is YSYEKL. CDR3 sequence: CASSQDRFTNEKLFF. The CDR3 nucleotides are TGCGCCAGCAGCCAGGACAGATTCACTAATGAAAAACTGTTTTTT.

This chain links TRBV11-2 with TRBJ2-4; no clear D. This CDR3 has 15 amino acids. Germline values: CDR1 SGHAT, CDR2 FQNNGV. V was shortened by 5 bases and J by 0 bases, with 11 bases between the two germline ends. The CDR3 nucleotides are TGTGCCAGCAGCAGTACAGAGTTAGCCAAAAACATTCAGTACTTC. It codes for CASSSTELAKNIQYF.

The gene calls are TRBV2 and TRBJ2-7; 7 positions match TRBD2. Germline V lookup: CDR1 SNHLY, CDR2 FYNNEI. The CDR3 spans 15 residues. After removal of 10 bases from V and 1 base from J, the junction contained 13 bases not matched to a gene. Here the CDR3 reads CATREGTAPSYEQYF. In nucleotides, the CDR3 is TGTGCCACCAGGGAGGGGACTGCGCCGTCCTACGAGCAGTACTTC. Full variable domain (missing parts from reference TRBV2 and TRBJ2-7): EPEVTQTPSHQVTQMGQEVILRCVPISNHLYFYWYRQILGQKVEFLVSFYNNEISEKSEIFDDQFSVERPDGSNFTLKIRSTKLEDSAMYFCATREGTAPSYEQYFGPGTRLTVT.